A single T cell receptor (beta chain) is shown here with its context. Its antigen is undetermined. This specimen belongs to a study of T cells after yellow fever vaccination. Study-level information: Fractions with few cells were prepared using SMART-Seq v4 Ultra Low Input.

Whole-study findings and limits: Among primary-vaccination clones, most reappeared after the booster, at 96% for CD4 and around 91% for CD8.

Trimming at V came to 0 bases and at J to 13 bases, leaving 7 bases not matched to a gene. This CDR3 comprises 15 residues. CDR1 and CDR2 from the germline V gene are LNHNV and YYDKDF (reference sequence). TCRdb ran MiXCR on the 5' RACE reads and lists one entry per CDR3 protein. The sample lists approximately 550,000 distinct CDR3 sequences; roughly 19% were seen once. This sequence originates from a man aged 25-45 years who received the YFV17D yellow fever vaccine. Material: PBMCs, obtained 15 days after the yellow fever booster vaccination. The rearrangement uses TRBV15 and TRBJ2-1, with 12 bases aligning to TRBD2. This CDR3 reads CATSRDPSGRAFQFF. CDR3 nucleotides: TGTGCCACCAGCAGAGACCCTAGCGGGAGGGCCTTTCAGTTCTTC.